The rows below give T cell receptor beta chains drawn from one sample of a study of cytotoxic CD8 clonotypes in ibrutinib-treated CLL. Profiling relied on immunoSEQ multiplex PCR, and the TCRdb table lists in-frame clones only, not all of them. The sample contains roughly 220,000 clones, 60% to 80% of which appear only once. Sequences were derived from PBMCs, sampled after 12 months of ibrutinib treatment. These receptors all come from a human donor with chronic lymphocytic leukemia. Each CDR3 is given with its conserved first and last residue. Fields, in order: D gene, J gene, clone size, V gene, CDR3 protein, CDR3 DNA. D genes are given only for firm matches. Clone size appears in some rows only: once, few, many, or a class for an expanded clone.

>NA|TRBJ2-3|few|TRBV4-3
CASSQGGARTDTQYF
TGCGCCAGCAGCCAAGGTGGGGCCCGCACAGATACGCAGTATTTT
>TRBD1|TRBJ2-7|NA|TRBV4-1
CASSQDTGQGSYEQYF
TGCGCCAGCAGCCAAGATACAGGACAGGGCTCCTACGAGCAGTACTTC
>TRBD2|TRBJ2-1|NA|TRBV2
CASRSGSLNEQFF
TGTGCCAGCAGAAGCGGGAGTCTCAATGAGCAGTTCTTC
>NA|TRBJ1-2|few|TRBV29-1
CSVESRSYTF
TGCAGCGTTGAATCTAGGAGCTACACCTTC
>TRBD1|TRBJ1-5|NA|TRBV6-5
CASSRTGNAFQPQHF
TGTGCCAGCAGCCGGACAGGGAACGCGTTCCAGCCCCAGCATTTT
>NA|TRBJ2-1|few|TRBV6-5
CASSYSGRGKEQFF
TGTGCCAGCAGTTACTCGGGCAGGGGAAAGGAGCAGTTCTTC
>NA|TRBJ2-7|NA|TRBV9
CASSVGNREYEQYF
TGTGCCAGCAGCGTAGGTAACAGGGAGTACGAGCAGTACTTC
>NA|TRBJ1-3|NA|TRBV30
CAWGVSGSGNTIYF
TGTGCCTGGGGGGTTTCAGGGTCTGGAAACACCATATATTTT
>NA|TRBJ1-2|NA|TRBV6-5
CASNRGPRGLTNF
TGTGCCAGCAATCGGGGCCCTCGGGGGCTGACCAACTTC
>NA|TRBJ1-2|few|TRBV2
CASKGQGGGYTF
TGTGCCAGCAAAGGCCAGGGAGGTGGCTACACCTTC
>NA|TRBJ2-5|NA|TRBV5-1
CASSFNTATKETQYF
TGCGCCAGCAGCTTTAATACTGCAACTAAGGAGACCCAGTACTTC
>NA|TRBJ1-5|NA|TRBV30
CAWGRGVNQPQHF
TGTGCCTGGGGACGGGGTGTCAATCAGCCCCAGCATTTT
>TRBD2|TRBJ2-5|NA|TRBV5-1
CASSLNAGGYETQYF
TGCGCCAGCAGCTTGAATGCGGGGGGCTATGAAACCCAGTACTTC
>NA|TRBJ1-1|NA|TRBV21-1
CARGRGEGTEAFF
TGTGCCAGGGGAAGGGGCGAGGGCACTGAAGCTTTCTTT